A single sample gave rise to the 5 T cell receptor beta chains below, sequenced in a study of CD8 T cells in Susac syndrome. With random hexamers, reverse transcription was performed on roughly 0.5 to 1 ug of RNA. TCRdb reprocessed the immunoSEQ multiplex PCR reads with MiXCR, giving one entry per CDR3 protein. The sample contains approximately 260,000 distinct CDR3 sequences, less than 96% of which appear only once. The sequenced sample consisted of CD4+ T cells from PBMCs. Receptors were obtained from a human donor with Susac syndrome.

CDR3 residues: CSVTGSGGGTDTQYF. CDR3 bases: TGCAGCGTGACCGGTAGCGGTGGAGGAACAGATACGCAGTATTTT. The chain joins TRBV29-1 to TRBJ2-3, with D perhaps TRBD2 (6 bases). Trimming left V 6 bases short and J 3 bases short, with 19 bases between. CDR3 size: 15 residues. Germline CDR1 is SQVTM and CDR2 is ANQGSEA.

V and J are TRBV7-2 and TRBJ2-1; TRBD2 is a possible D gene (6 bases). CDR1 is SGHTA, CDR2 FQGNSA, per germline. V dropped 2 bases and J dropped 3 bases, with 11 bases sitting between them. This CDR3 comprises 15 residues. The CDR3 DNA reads TGTGCCAGCAGCTTAATCCCGGGACTCTACAATGAGCAGTTCTTC. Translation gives CASSLIPGLYNEQFF. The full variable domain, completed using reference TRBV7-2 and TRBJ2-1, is GAGVSQSPSNKVTEKGKDVELRCDPISGHTALYWYRQSLGQGLEFLIYFQGNSAPDKSGLPSDRFSAERTGGSVSTLTIQRTQQEDSAVYLCASSLIPGLYNEQFFGPGTRLTVL.

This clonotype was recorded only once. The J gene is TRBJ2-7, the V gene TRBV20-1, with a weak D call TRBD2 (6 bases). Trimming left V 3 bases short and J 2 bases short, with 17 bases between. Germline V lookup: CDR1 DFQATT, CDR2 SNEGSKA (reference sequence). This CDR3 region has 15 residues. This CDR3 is CSASWDSNLPYEQYF. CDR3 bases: TGCAGTGCTAGTTGGGACTCGAATTTGCCCTACGAGCAGTACTTC.

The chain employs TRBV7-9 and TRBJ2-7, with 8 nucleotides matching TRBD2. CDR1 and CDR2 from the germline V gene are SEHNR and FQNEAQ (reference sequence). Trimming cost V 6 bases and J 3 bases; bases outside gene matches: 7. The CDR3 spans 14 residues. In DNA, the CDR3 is TGTGCCAGCAGTCCTGGGACTAGGGGCTACGAGCAGTACTTC. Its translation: CASSPGTRGYEQYF. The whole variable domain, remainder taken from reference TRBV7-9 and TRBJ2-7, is DTGVSQNPRHKITKRGQNVTFRCDPISEHNRLYWYRQTLGQGPEFLTYFQNEAQLEKSRLLSDRFSAERPKGSFSTLEIQRTEQGDSAMYLCASSPGTRGYEQYFGPGTRLTVT.

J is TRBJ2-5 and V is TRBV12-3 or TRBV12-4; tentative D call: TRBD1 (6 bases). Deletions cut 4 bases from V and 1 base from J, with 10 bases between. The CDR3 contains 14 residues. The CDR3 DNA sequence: TGTGCCAGCAGTTCTCGGACAGCCCAAGAGACCCAGTACTTC. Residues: CASSSRTAQETQYF.